This T cell receptor beta chain was documented in a study of OX40 agonist ivuxolimab in advanced cancers. Whole-study results and caveats: Expanded clones were, on average, more numerous among CD8+ T cells than CD4+.

V was pared by 8 bases and J by 6 bases, with 17 bases between. The CDR3 extends over 13 amino acids. Germline CDR1 and CDR2: LNHDA and SQIVND (reference sequence). On this clone: No antigen is known for it.

The assay was immunoSEQ multiplex PCR, and TCRdb's table has in-frame clones only and misses some. The data show roughly 75,000 clones, about nine tenths seen once. This receptor was identified in an adult with an advanced solid tumor such as melanoma, head and neck, liver or kidney cancer. Material: CD4+ or CD8+ T cells sorted from blood, obtained in a trial of the OX40 agonist ivuxolimab. The V gene is TRBV19, the J gene TRBJ2-7; tentative D call: TRBD2 (5 bases). This CDR3 is CASRRPGSREQYF. The CDR3 DNA reads TGTGCCAGTCGTCGACCGGGGTCCCGCGAGCAGTACTTC.